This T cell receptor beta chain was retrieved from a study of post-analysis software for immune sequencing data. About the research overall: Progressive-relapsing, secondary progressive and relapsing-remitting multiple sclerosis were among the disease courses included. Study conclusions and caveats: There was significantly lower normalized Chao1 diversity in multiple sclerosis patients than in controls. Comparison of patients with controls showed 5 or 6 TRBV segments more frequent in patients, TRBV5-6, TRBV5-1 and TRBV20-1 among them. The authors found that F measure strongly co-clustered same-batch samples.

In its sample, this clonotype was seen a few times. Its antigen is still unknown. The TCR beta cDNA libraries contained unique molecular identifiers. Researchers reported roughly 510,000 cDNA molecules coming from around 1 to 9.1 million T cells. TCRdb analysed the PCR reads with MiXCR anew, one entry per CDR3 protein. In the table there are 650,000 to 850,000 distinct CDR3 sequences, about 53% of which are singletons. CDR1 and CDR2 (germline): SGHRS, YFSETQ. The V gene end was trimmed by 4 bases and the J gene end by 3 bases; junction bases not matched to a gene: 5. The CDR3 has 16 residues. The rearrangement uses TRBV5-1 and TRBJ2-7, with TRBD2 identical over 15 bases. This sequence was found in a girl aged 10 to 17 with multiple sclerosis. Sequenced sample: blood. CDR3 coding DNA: TGCGCCAGCAGCCCGGGACTAGCGGGAGGAATCTACGAGCAGTACTTC. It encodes CASSPGLAGGIYEQYF.